These T cell receptor beta chains were read from a single sample in a study of CD8 T cells in ankylosing spondylitis. Using its own MiXCR run on the 5' RACE reads, TCRdb lists one record per CDR3 protein. The data show 350,000 or so distinct CDR3 sequences, with roughly 15% seen just once and roughly 1.1% held by the top ten. Material for sequencing was blood, either unsorted or a sorted T cell fraction (not recorded which). All receptors derive from a male donor with ankylosing spondylitis or in good health (not recorded which). The CDR3 runs from the conserved cysteine through the conserved F or W. D genes are given only for firm matches. Clone sizes are given selectively: once, few, many, or a class where the clone is expanded.

CDR3,DNA,J,size,V,D
CASHPRLARGSDTQYF,TGTGCCAGCCATCCCCGACTAGCGAGAGGGTCAGATACGCAGTATTTT,TRBJ2-3,.,TRBV6-1,TRBD2
CSVTGNTEAFF,TGCAGCGTGACAGGGAACACTGAAGCTTTCTTT,TRBJ1-1,.,TRBV29-1,.
CATSRDTELSDTQYF,TGTGCCACCAGCAGAGATACGGAGCTATCAGATACGCAGTATTTT,TRBJ2-3,.,TRBV15,.
CASSQQETSASGAYEQYF,TGCGCCAGCAGCCAACAGGAGACTAGCGCTTCAGGGGCGTACGAGCAGTACTTC,TRBJ2-7,.,TRBV4-1,TRBD2
CASSLRTGGGEKLFF,TGCGCCAGCAGCTTGCGGACAGGTGGAGGTGAAAAACTGTTTTTT,TRBJ1-4,many,TRBV5-1,TRBD1
CASRLAGATDTQYF,TGTGCCAGCAGACTAGCGGGAGCCACAGATACGCAGTATTTT,TRBJ2-3,few,TRBV12-3/TRBV12-4,TRBD2
CASSFPGTKQFF,TGTGCCAGCAGTTTTCCCGGGACTAAGCAGTTCTTC,TRBJ2-1,.,TRBV12-3/TRBV12-4,TRBD2
CASSQVGGVYGYTF,TGCGCCAGCAGCCAAGTGGGTGGGGTCTATGGCTACACCTTC,TRBJ1-2,.,TRBV4-1,.
CCASVPSGGPYQETQYF,TGCTGTGCTAGTGTTCCTAGCGGGGGCCCATACCAAGAGACCCAGTACTTC,TRBJ2-5,few,TRBV20-1,TRBD2
CSAWASEQFF,TGCAGTGCTTGGGCTAGCGAGCAGTTCTTC,TRBJ2-1,few,TRBV20-1,.
CASSLEERKQYF,TGTGCCAGCAGCTTGGAGGAGAGGAAGCAGTACTTC,TRBJ2-7,.,TRBV7-9,.
CASSFGAGNSNEKLFF,TGCGCCAGCAGCTTCGGGGCAGGGAATTCTAATGAAAAACTGTTTTTT,TRBJ1-4,few,TRBV5-1,.
CASSTPGQLPYEQYF,TGTGCCAGCTCTACCCCGGGACAGCTGCCCTACGAGCAGTACTTC,TRBJ2-7,few,TRBV27,TRBD1
CASSFGLAETQYF,TGTGCCAGCAGTTTCGGGCTAGCGGAGACCCAGTACTTC,TRBJ2-5,.,TRBV12-3/TRBV12-4,.
CASSYLGVLAGAWEETQYF,TGTGCCAGCTCTTACCTAGGGGTCCTAGCGGGAGCTTGGGAAGAGACCCAGTACTTC,TRBJ2-5,.,TRBV6-5,TRBD2
CSAPGSTRTDTQYF,TGCAGTGCTCCAGGCTCTACTCGCACAGATACGCAGTATTTT,TRBJ2-3,.,TRBV20-1,.
CASSPRREEFHEQYF,TGTGCCAGCAGCCCCCGCAGAGAAGAGTTCCACGAGCAGTACTTC,TRBJ2-7,.,TRBV16,.
CASSLARSLAKNIQYF,TGTGCCAGCAGTTTAGCGCGGAGCCTAGCCAAAAACATTCAGTACTTC,TRBJ2-4,.,TRBV12-3/TRBV12-4,.
CSARRSNSPLHF,TGCAGTGCTAGGCGATCGAATTCACCCCTCCACTTT,TRBJ1-6,few,TRBV20-1,.
CASSYQGSQPQHF,TGTGCCAGCAGTTATCAGGGGTCTCAGCCCCAGCATTTT,TRBJ1-5,few,TRBV12-3/TRBV12-4,.
CAIRGGMGYEQYF,TGTGCCATCCGAGGCGGGATGGGTTACGAGCAGTACTTC,TRBJ2-7,.,TRBV10-3,.
CASSQGRLPGGNEQFF,TGTGCCAGCAGCCAAGGGAGGCTGCCGGGAGGGAATGAGCAGTTCTTC,TRBJ2-1,.,TRBV16,TRBD2
CSVERVRNYGYTF,TGCAGCGTTGAAAGGGTCAGGAACTATGGCTACACCTTC,TRBJ1-2,many,TRBV29-1,.
CAISPAGAYEQYF,TGTGCCATCAGCCCAGCGGGGGCCTACGAGCAGTACTTC,TRBJ2-7,few,TRBV10-3,TRBD2
CASSDDMNTEAFF,TGTGCCAGCAGCGATGATATGAACACTGAAGCTTTCTTT,TRBJ1-1,.,TRBV4-2,.
CASSLGRTSGGASEQFF,TGCGCCAGCAGCTTGGGACGAACTAGCGGGGGGGCATCTGAGCAGTTCTTC,TRBJ2-1,few,TRBV5-1,TRBD2
CSSSLASGVVTQYF,TGCTCCAGCAGCTTGGCCTCAGGGGTAGTGACCCAGTACTTC,TRBJ2-5,.,TRBV5-1,.
CASSFQGATEAFF,TGTGCCAGCAGCTTCCAGGGGGCAACTGAAGCTTTCTTT,TRBJ1-1,few,TRBV11-2,TRBD1
CASSLGARDTEAFF,TGCGCCAGCAGCTTGGGGGCGCGAGACACTGAAGCTTTCTTT,TRBJ1-1,few,TRBV5-1,.
CASSLALGQGSYPTNTQYF,TGCGCCAGCAGCTTGGCCCTTGGACAGGGGTCCTATCCCACAAATACGCAGTATTTT,TRBJ2-3,many,TRBV5-1,TRBD1
CASSSDGYSNQPQHF,TGCGCCAGCAGCTCCGACGGATATAGCAATCAGCCCCAGCATTTT,TRBJ1-5,.,TRBV5-1,.
CSARVSTRVGELFF,TGCAGTGCTAGAGTGTCTACTCGGGTCGGGGAGCTGTTTTTT,TRBJ2-2,few,TRBV20-1,.
CASIQRLSSGGNEQFF,TGTGCCAGCATTCAAAGGCTGTCTAGCGGGGGGAATGAGCAGTTCTTC,TRBJ2-1,.,TRBV27,TRBD2
CASSLREFNEQFF,TGCGCCAGCAGCTTGAGAGAGTTCAATGAGCAGTTCTTC,TRBJ2-1,few,TRBV5-1,.
CASSLGVGGDTQYF,TGTGCCAGCAGTTTAGGAGTTGGTGGTGATACGCAGTATTTT,TRBJ2-3,.,TRBV12-3/TRBV12-4,.
CASSLAYSPSYNEQFF,TGTGCCAGCAGCTTAGCCTATTCCCCTTCCTACAATGAGCAGTTCTTC,TRBJ2-1,.,TRBV7-2,.
CASSLGGAGNEKLFF,TGTGCCAGCAGCTTAGGGGGTGCGGGTAATGAAAAACTGTTTTTT,TRBJ1-4,.,TRBV7-2,.